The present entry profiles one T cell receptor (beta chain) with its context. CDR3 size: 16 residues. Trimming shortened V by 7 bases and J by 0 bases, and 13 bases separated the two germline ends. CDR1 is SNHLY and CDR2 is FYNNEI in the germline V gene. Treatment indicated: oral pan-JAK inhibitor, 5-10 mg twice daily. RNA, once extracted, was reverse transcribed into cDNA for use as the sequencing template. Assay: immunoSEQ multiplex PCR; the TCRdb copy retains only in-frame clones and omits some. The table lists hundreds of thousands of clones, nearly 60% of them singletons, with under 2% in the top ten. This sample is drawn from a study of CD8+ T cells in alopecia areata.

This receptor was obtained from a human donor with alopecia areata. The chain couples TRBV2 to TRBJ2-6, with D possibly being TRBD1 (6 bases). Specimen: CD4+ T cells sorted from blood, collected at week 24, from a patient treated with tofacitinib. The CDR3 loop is CASKGDRNSGANVLTF. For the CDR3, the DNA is TGTGCCAGCAAGGGGGATAGAAACTCTGGGGCCAACGTCCTGACTTTC.